These T cell receptor beta chains were read from a single sample in a study. TCRdb redid the calling of the 5' RACE reads with MiXCR, one entry per CDR3 protein. The sample includes around 9,600 distinct CDR3 sequences, around a third of them seen just once. The sequenced material came from Tregs sorted from blood. Source of these receptors: a female donor with breast cancer. Both conserved end residues are part of each CDR3. D genes are given only for firm matches. Rows may omit the clone size; those that give it use once, few, many or a size class.

>TRBV20-1|-|TRBJ1-1|-
CSARVGFNTEAFF
TGCAGTGCTAGAGTTGGCTTCAACACTGAAGCTTTCTTT
>TRBV5-1|few|TRBJ2-1|-
CASSLAGAGAYNEQFF
TGCGCCAGCAGCTTGGCCGGAGCTGGGGCTTACAATGAGCAGTTCTTC
>TRBV4-3|-|TRBJ2-7|TRBD2
CASSSKTGTRIEQYF
TGTGCCAGCAGCTCAAAAACCGGGACTAGGATCGAGCAGTACTTC
>TRBV27|-|TRBJ2-1|TRBD2
CASTILAGSNEQFF
TGTGCCAGCACCATACTAGCGGGCTCCAATGAGCAGTTCTTC
>TRBV29-1|medium-sized|TRBJ2-7|-
CSVVSWAAYEQYF
TGCAGCGTTGTTTCGTGGGCGGCGTACGAGCAGTACTTC
>TRBV18|few|TRBJ2-4|-
CLSQVVKNIQYF
TGCCTCAGCCAGGTTGTCAAAAACATTCAGTACTTC
>TRBV6-5|few|TRBJ1-5|TRBD1
CASSRQGGGNQPQHF
TGTGCCAGCAGCCGACAGGGGGGTGGCAATCAGCCCCAGCATTTT
>TRBV11-3|-|TRBJ2-5|-
CANPTGEKQETQYF
TGTGCCAACCCGACAGGTGAAAAACAAGAGACCCAGTACTTC
>TRBV28|medium-sized|TRBJ1-2|-
CASSPPGPSNYGYTF
TGTGCCAGCAGTCCCCCCGGGCCTTCTAACTATGGCTACACCTTC
>TRBV28|-|TRBJ2-1|-
CASSLWPGDEQFF
TGTGCCAGCAGTTTATGGCCCGGGGATGAGCAGTTCTTC
>TRBV11-1|-|TRBJ2-2|-
CASSLSSPGELFF
TGTGCCAGCAGCTTATCCTCTCCCGGGGAGCTGTTTTTT
>TRBV25-1|-|TRBJ2-5|TRBD1
CASSAQDRGRPQETQYF
TGTGCCAGCAGTGCCCAGGACAGGGGGCGACCCCAAGAGACCCAGTACTTC
>TRBV9|-|TRBJ2-7|TRBD2
CASSAGTRAYEQYF
TGTGCCAGCAGCGCAGGGACTAGGGCTTACGAGCAGTACTTC
>TRBV5-5|-|TRBJ1-2|-
CASSLVGNYGYTF
TGTGCCAGCAGCTTGGTAGGGAACTATGGCTACACCTTC
>TRBV6-2/TRBV6-3|few|TRBJ2-1|TRBD1
CASRPSGQGANEQFF
TGTGCCAGTAGGCCCTCGGGACAGGGGGCGAATGAGCAGTTCTTC
>TRBV5-1|-|TRBJ2-3|-
CASSLGGGSFSTDTQYF
TGCGCCAGCAGCCTGGGCGGTGGATCTTTTAGCACAGATACGCAGTATTTT
>TRBV20-1|few|TRBJ1-5|-
CSAVGLDQPQHF
TGCAGTGCAGTGGGACTAGATCAGCCCCAGCATTTT
>TRBV27|few|TRBJ2-6|-
CASLHTLTF
TGTGCCAGCCTACATACATTGACTTTC
>TRBV20-1|-|TRBJ2-1|TRBD2
CSARNMKQLADNEQFF
TGCAGTGCTAGAAATATGAAGCAACTAGCGGACAATGAGCAGTTCTTC
>TRBV2|-|TRBJ2-5|TRBD2
CASSVAGGVQETQYF
TGTGCCAGCAGTGTTGCGGGAGGAGTCCAAGAGACCCAGTACTTC
>TRBV20-1|-|TRBJ2-3|TRBD2
CSASSTGGRDTQYF
TGCAGTGCTAGCTCGACGGGAGGTCGGGATACGCAGTATTTT
>TRBV4-3|-|TRBJ2-1|TRBD2
CASSQLAGGYNEQFF
TGCGCCAGCAGCCAACTAGCGGGAGGGTACAATGAGCAGTTCTTC
>TRBV3-1|-|TRBJ1-2|-
CASSQGGVGYTF
TGTGCCAGCAGCCAAGGGGGGGTCGGCTACACCTTC
>TRBV25-1|-|TRBJ2-1|TRBD2
CASRDNLSRKGELLAGRLNEQFF
TGTGCCAGCAGAGATAACCTGAGCAGGAAGGGAGAATTGCTAGCGGGAAGACTCAATGAGCAGTTCTTC
>TRBV20-1|-|TRBJ2-1|-
CSARILLAGSYNEQFF
TGCAGTGCTAGAATACTTCTAGCTGGATCCTACAATGAGCAGTTCTTC
>TRBV6-5|medium-sized|TRBJ2-2|-
CASRQAGNTGELFF
TGTGCCAGCAGACAGGCGGGGAACACCGGGGAGCTGTTTTTT
>TRBV5-1|few|TRBJ2-3|TRBD1
CASSGDSNTDTQYF
TGCGCCAGCAGCGGGGACAGCAACACAGATACGCAGTATTTT
>TRBV6-2/TRBV6-3|-|TRBJ2-1|-
CASSSPRVYNEQFF
TGTGCCAGCAGTAGCCCGAGGGTCTACAATGAGCAGTTCTTC
>TRBV6-5|-|TRBJ1-5|-
CASSYSRGLGQPQHF
TGTGCCAGCAGTTACTCGAGGGGGTTGGGACAGCCCCAGCATTTT
>TRBV7-8|medium-sized|TRBJ2-1|TRBD1
CASRNRGRGPNEQFF
TGTGCCAGCCGGAACAGGGGACGAGGGCCCAATGAGCAGTTCTTC
>TRBV19|-|TRBJ2-7|TRBD2
CASSPSSGRKGYEQYF
TGTGCCAGTAGTCCAAGTAGCGGGAGGAAAGGGTACGAGCAGTACTTC